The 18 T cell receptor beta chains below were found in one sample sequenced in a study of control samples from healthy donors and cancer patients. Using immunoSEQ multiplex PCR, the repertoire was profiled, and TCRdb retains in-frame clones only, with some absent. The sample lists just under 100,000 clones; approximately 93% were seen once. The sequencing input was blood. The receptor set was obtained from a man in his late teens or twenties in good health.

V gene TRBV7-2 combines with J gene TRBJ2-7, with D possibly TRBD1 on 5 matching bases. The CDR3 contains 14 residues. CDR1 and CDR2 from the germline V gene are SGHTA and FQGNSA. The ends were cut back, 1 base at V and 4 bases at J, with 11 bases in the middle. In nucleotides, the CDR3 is TGTGCCAGCAGCTTAGACATCAGGGAATACGAGCAGTACTTC. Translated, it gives CASSLDIREYEQYF.

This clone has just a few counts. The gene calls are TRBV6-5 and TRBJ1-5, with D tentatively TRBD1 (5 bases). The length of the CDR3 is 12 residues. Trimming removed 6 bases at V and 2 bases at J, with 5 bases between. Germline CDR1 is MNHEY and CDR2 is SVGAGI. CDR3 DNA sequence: TGTGCCAGCAGACAGGGCAATCAGCCCCAGCATTTT. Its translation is CASRQGNQPQHF.

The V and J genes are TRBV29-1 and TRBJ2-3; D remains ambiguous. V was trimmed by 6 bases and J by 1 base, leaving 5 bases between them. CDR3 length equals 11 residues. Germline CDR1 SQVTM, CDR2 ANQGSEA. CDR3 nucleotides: TGCAGCGTCGACGGCACAGATACGCAGTATTTT. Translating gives CSVDGTDTQYF.

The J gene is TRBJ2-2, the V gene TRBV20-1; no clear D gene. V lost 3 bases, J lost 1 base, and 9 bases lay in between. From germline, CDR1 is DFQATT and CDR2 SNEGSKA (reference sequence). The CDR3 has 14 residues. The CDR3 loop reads CSASPHLNTGELFF. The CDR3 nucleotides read TGCAGTGCTAGTCCCCATCTGAACACCGGGGAGCTGTTTTTT.

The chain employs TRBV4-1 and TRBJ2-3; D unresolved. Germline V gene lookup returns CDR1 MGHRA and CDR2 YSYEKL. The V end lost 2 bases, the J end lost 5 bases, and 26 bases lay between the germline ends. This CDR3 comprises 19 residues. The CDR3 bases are TGCGCCAGCAGCCAAACCCCATCCCCCCCGGCGATTGTGTTAGATACGCAGTATTTT. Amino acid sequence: CASSQTPSPPAIVLDTQYF.

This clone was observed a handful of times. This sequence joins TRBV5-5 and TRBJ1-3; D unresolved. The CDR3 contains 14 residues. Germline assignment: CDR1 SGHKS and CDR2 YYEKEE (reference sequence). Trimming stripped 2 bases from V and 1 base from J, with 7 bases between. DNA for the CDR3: TGTGCCAGCAGCTTTTGGGGATCTGGAAACACCATATATTTT. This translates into CASSFWGSGNTIYF.

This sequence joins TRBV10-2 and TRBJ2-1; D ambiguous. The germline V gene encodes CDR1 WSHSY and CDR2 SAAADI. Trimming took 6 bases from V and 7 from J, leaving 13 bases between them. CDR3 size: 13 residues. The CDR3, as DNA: TGCGCCAGCAGGGAAGAGTCTTATAATGAGCAGTTCTTC. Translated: CASREESYNEQFF.

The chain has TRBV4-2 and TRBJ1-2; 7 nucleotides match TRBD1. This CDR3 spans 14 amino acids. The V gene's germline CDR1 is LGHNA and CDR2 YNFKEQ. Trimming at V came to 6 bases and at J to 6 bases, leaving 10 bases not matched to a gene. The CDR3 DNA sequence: TGTGCCAGCAGGCTTACAGGGGTTGGAGATGGCTACACCTTC. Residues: CASRLTGVGDGYTF.

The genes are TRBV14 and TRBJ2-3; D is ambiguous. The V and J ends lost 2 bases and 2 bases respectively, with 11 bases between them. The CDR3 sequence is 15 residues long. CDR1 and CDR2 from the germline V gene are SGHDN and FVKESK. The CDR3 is CASSQRRRITDTQYF. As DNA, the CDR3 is TGTGCCAGCAGCCAAAGGCGGAGAATCACAGATACGCAGTATTTT.

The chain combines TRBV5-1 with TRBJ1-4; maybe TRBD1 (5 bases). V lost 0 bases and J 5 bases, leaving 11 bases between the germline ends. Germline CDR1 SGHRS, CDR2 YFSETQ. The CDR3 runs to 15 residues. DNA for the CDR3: TGCGCCAGCAGCTTGGTCCAGGGCACAAATGAAAAACTGTTTTTT. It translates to CASSLVQGTNEKLFF.

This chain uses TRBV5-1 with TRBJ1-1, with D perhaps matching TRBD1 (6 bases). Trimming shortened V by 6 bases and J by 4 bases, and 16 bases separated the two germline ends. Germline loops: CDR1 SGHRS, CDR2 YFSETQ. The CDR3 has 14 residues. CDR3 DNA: TGCGCCAGCACCAGGAGGGGGGCAGGCACTGAAGCTTTCTTT. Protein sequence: CASTRRGAGTEAFF.

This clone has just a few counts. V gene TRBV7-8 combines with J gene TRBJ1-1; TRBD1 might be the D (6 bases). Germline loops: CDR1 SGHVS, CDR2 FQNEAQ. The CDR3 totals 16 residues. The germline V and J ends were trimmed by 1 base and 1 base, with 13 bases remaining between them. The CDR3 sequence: CASSLVHGTRNTEAFF. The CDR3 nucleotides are TGTGCCAGCAGCTTAGTACACGGGACAAGGAACACTGAAGCTTTCTTT. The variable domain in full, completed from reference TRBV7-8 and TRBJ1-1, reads GAGVSQSPRYKVAKRGQDVALRCDPISGHVSLFWYQQALGQGPEFLTYFQNEAQLDKSGLPSDRFFAERPEGSVSTLKIQRTQQEDSAVYLCASSLVHGTRNTEAFFGQGTRLTVV.

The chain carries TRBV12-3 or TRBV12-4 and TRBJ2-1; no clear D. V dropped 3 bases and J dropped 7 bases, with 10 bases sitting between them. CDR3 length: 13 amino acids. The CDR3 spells CASSFQGKNEQFF. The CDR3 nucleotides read TGTGCCAGCAGTTTTCAAGGGAAGAATGAGCAGTTCTTC.

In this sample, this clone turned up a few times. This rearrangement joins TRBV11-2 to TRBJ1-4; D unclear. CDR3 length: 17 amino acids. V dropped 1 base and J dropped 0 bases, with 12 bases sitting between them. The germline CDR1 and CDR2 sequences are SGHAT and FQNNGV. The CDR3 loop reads CASSLGRGIATNEKLFF. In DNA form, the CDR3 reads TGTGCCAGCAGCTTAGGACGGGGAATTGCAACTAATGAAAAACTGTTTTTT.

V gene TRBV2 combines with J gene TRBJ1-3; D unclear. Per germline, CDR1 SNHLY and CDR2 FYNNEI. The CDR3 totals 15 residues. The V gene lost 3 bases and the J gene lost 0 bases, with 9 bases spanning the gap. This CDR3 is CASSDTAASGNTIYF. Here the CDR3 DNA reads TGTGCCAGCAGTGATACAGCGGCCTCTGGAAACACCATATATTTT.

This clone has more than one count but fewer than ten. The CDR3 loop is CASSTGTGGYGYTF. The CDR3 region has the DNA TGCGCCAGCAGCACCGGGACAGGGGGCTATGGCTACACCTTC. The V and J genes are TRBV5-1 and TRBJ1-2; 11 bases agree with TRBD1. This CDR3 region has 14 residues. Germline assignment: CDR1 SGHRS and CDR2 YFSETQ. Trimming cost V 4 bases and J 4 bases; bases outside gene matches: 3.

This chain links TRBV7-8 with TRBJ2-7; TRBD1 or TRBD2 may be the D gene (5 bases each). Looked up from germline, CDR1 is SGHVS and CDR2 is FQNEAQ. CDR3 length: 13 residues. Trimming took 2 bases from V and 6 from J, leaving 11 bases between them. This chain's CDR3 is CASSLLGDGEQYF. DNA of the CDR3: TGTGCCAGCAGCTTATTAGGGGACGGCGAGCAGTACTTC.

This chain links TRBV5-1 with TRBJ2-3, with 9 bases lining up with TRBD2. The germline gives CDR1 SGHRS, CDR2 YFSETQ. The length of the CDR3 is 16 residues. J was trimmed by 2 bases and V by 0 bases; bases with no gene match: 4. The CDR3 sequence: CASSLALAGNTDTQYF. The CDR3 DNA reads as TGCGCCAGCAGCTTGGCTCTAGCGGGGAACACAGATACGCAGTATTTT.